The clone carrying this T cell receptor (beta chain) appeared many times. Its specificity is unknown. CDR3 size: 14 residues. Germline V gives CDR1 SGHTA, CDR2 FQGNSA. V lost 5 bases, J lost 0 bases, and 10 bases lay in between. Sequencing started from total RNA isolated from unfractionated whole blood. Individual cDNA molecules (in the library) carried attached unique molecular identifiers. TCRdb reprocessed the reads with MiXCR, giving one entry per CDR3 protein. This sample has around 120,000 distinct CDR3 sequences; 6.5% to 10% occur once, and the top ten carry around 1.4%. This sample is part of a study of human T cells and chemical hapten exposure. The overall study: Per-sample TCR yield variation was attributed mainly to small pooled library volume differences. General observations from the study: With DPC sensitization, TCRs exceeding 1 in 1000 frequency showed no change.

Sequences were obtained from whole blood. This chain uses TRBV7-2 with TRBJ1-2, with D maybe TRBD1 (5 bases). The sequence came from a human donor in good health. Some clones in this sample may be carry-over from other donors' samples. Here the CDR3 reads CASSPTDTNYGYTF. Written as DNA, the CDR3 is TGTGCCAGCAGCCCAACGGACACTAACTATGGCTACACCTTC.